The sequence of this T cell receptor (beta chain) was determined in a study of beta chain features in type 1 diabetes. General study results and limits: Naive, central memory and Treg TCRB repertoires appeared more alike in patients than in healthy donors. Type 1 diabetes patients had TCRB CDR3s that were shorter (moderately but significantly so) in all four CD4+ subsets.

Every bit of the isolated RNA underwent reverse transcription, so sequencing read expressed TCRB transcripts. TCRdb keeps only in-frame clones here, not all; method: immunoSEQ multiplex PCR. Among under 400,000 clones listed, roughly an eighth were seen once. CDR1 and CDR2 from the germline V gene are LNHDA and SQIVND (reference sequence). V lost 5 bases to trimming and J lost 5 bases; unmatched junction nucleotides: 7. The CDR3 is 16 residues long. A word on this clone: Its antigen is currently unknown.

The specimen was naive CD4+ T cells from blood. The chain recombines TRBV19 with TRBJ2-5; the match to TRBD2 covers 14 bases. This TCR was recovered from a man younger than 35 in good health. The CDR3 reads CASSPTGTSGSETQYF. The DNA for the CDR3 is TGTGCCAGTAGTCCAACCGGGACTAGCGGGAGCGAGACCCAGTACTTC.